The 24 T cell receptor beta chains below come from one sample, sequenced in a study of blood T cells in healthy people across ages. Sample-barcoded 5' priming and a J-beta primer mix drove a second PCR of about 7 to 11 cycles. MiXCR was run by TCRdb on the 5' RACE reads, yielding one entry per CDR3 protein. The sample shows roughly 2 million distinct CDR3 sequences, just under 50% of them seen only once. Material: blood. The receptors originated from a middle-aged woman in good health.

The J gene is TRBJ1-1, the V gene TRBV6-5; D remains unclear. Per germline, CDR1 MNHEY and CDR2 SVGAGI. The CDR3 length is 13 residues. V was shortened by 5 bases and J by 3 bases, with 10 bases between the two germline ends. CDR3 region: CASSVVGHTEAFF. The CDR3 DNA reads TGTGCCAGCAGTGTCGTGGGCCACACTGAAGCTTTCTTT.

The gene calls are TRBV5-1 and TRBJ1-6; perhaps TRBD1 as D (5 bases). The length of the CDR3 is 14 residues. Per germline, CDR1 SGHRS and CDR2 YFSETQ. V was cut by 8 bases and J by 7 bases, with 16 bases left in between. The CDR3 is CASSSREGNSPLHF. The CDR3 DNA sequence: TGCGCCAGTTCATCGAGGGAGGGGAATTCACCCCTCCACTTT.

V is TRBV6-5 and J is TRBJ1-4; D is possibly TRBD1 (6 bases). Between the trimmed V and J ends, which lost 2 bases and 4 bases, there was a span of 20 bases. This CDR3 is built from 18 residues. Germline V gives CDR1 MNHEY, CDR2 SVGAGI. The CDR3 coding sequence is TGTGCCAGCAGTTACGTCGTGGGGGCCACGGGCCTTAATGAAAAACTGTTTTTT. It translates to CASSYVVGATGLNEKLFF.

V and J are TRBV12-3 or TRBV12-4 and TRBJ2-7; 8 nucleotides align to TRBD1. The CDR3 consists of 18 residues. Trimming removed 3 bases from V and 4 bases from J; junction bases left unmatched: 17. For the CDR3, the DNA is TGTGCCAGCAGTTTGGGCAGGGGGCAAGGGGGGAGATTTTACGAGCAGTACTTC. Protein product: CASSLGRGQGGRFYEQYF.

CDR3 bases: TGTGCCAGCAGCCGGAGGCGAACAGCCACAGATACGCAGTATTTT. Its translation: CASSRRRTATDTQYF. The chain has TRBV5-6 and TRBJ2-3; D is perhaps TRBD2 (5 bases). The germline gives CDR1 SGHDT, CDR2 YYEEEE. V was trimmed by 4 bases and J by 2 bases, leaving 14 bases between them. The CDR3 sequence is 15 residues long.

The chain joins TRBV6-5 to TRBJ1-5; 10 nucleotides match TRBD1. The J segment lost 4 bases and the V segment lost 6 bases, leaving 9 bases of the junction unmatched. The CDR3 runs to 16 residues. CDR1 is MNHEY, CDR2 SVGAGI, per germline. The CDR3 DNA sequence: TGTGCCAGCAGATCCTCCGGGACAGGGGTGAATCAGCCCCAGCATTTT. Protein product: CASRSSGTGVNQPQHF.

CDR3 protein: CSASMFDRVGNEQYF. The CDR3 nucleotides read TGCAGTGCTTCCATGTTCGACAGGGTGGGCAACGAGCAGTACTTC. This rearrangement joins TRBV20-1 to TRBJ2-7; 7 nucleotides agree with TRBD1. This CDR3 is 15 amino acids long. Germline assignment: CDR1 DFQATT and CDR2 SNEGSKA (reference sequence). Trimming took 5 bases from V and 5 from J; bases not matched to a gene: 15.

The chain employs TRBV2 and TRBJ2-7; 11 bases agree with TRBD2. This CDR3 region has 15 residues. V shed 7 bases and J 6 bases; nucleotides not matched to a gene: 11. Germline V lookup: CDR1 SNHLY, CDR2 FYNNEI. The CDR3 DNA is TGTGCCAGCATGCGGGGAGGGACTAGCGGTCTCGAGCAGTACTTC. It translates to CASMRGGTSGLEQYF.

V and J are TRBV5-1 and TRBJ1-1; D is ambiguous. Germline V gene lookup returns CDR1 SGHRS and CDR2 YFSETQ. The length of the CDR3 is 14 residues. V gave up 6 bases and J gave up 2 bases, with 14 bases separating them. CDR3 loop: CASTQQSGNTEAFF. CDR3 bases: TGCGCCAGCACTCAACAGTCAGGTAACACTGAAGCTTTCTTT.

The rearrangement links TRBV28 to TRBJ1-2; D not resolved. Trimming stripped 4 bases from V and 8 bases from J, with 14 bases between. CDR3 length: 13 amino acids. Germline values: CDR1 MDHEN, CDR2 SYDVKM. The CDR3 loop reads CASSSGETRGYTF. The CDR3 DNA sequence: TGTGCCAGCAGTTCTGGGGAAACAAGGGGCTACACCTTC.

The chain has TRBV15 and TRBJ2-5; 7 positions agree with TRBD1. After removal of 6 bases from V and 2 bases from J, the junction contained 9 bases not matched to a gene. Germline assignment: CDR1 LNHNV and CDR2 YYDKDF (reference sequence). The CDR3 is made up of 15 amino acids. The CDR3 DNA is TGTGCCACCAGTCTCCGGGGACAGAAACAAGAGACCCAGTACTTC. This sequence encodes CATSLRGQKQETQYF.

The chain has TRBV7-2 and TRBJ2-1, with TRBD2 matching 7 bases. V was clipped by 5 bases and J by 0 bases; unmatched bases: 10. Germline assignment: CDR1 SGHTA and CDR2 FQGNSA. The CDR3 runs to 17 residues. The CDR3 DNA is TGTGCCAGCAGCATCCCCCCCGGGGACTACTCCTACAATGAGCAGTTCTTC. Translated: CASSIPPGDYSYNEQFF.

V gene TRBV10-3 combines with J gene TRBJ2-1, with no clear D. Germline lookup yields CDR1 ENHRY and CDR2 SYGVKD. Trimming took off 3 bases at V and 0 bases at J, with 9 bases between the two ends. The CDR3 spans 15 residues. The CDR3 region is CAISEERSSYNEQFF. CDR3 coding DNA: TGTGCCATCAGTGAAGAACGCAGCTCCTACAATGAGCAGTTCTTC.

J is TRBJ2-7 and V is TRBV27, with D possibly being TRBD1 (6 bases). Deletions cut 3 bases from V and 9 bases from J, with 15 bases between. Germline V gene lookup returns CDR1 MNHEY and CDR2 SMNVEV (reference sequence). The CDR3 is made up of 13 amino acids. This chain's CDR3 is CASSLTLRGGQYF. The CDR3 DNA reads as TGTGCCAGCAGTTTGACACTCAGGGGTGGGCAGTACTTC.

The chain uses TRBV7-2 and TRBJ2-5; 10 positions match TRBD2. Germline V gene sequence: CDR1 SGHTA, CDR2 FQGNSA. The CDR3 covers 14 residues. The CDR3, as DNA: TGTGCGGGGAGGCAGCGGGGGGGCCAAGAGACCCAGTACTTC. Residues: CAGRQRGGQETQYF.

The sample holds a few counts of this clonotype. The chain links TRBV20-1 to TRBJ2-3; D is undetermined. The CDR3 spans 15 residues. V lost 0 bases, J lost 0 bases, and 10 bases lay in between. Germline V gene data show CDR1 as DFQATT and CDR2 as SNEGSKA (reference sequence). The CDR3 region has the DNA TGCAGTGCTAGAGATCGGAAACAAAGCACAGATACGCAGTATTTT. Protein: CSARDRKQSTDTQYF.

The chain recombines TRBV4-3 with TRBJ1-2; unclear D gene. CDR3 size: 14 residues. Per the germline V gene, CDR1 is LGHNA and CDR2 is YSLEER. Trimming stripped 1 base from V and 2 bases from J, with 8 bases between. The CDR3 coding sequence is TGCGCCAGCAGCCAAGGACACCTAAACTATGGCTACACCTTC. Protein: CASSQGHLNYGYTF.

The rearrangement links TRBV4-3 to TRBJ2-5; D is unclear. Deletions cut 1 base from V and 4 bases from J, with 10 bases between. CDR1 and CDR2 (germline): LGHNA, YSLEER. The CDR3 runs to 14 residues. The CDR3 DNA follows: TGCGCCAGCAGCCAAGTCTGGGGAAGAGAGACCCAGTACTTC. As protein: CASSQVWGRETQYF.

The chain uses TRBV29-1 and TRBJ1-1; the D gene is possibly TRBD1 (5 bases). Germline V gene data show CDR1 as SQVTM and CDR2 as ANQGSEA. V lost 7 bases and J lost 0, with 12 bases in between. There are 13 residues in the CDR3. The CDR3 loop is CSGMGRLNTEAFF. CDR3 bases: TGCAGCGGTATGGGACGTCTGAACACTGAAGCTTTCTTT. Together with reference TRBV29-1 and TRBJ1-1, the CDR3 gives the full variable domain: SAVISQKPSRDICQRGTSLTIQCQVDSQVTMMFWYRQQPGQSLTLIATANQGSEATYESGFVIDKFPISRPNLTFSTLTVSNMSPEDSSIYLCSGMGRLNTEAFFGQGTRLTVV.

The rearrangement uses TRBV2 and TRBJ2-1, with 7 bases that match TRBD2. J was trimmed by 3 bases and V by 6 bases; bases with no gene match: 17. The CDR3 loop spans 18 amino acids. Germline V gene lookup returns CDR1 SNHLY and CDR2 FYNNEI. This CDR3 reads CASSDPMGGHEYYNEQFF. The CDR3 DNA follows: TGTGCCAGCAGCGACCCAATGGGAGGGCACGAGTACTACAATGAGCAGTTCTTC.

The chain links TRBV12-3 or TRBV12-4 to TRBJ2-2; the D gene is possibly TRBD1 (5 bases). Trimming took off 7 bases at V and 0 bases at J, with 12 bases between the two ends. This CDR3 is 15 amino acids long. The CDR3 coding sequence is TGTGCCAGCATCGCAGACAGCGCGAACACCGGGGAGCTGTTTTTT. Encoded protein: CASIADSANTGELFF.

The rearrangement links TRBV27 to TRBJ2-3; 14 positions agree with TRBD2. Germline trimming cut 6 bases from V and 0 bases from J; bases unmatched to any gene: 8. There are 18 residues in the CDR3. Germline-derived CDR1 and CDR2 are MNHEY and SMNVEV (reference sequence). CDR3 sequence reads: CASRLTSGGVLSTDTQYF. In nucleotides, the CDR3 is TGTGCCAGCAGACTGACTAGCGGGGGGGTTCTAAGCACAGATACGCAGTATTTT.

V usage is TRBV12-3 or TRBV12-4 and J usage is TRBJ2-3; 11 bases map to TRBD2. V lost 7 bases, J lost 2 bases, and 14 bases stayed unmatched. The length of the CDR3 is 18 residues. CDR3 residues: CASTTAWGLAVTTDTQYF. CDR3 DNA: TGTGCCAGCACCACAGCCTGGGGACTAGCGGTAACCACAGATACGCAGTATTTT.

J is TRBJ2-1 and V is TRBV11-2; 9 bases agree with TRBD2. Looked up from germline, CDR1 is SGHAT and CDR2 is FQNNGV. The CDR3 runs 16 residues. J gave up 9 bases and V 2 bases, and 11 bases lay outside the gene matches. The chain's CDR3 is CASSLTRARGGSEQFF. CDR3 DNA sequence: TGTGCCAGCAGCTTAACGCGTGCGCGGGGGGGGAGTGAGCAGTTCTTC.